Listed here are 11 T cell receptor beta chains from one sample, sequenced in a study of PD-1 blockade in mismatch repair-deficient tumors. TCRdb's table, derived via immunoSEQ multiplex PCR, lists solely in-frame clones and lacks some. The table has about 9,100 clones, 75% to 90% seen once. The source material was PBMCs, sampled around 46 weeks after starting pembrolizumab. The receptors were sampled from an adult with mismatch repair-deficient cancer.

The chain links TRBV7-8 to TRBJ2-2; maybe TRBD1 (6 bases). Germline V CDR1 and CDR2: SGHVS, FQNEAQ. Trimming shortened V by 1 base and J by 3 bases, and 6 bases separated the two germline ends. This CDR3 contains 14 residues. CDR3 residues: CASSLEGDTGELFF. The CDR3 coding sequence is TGTGCCAGCAGCTTAGAGGGGGACACCGGGGAGCTGTTTTTT.

This sequence joins TRBV5-1 and TRBJ2-7; 10 nucleotides agree with TRBD2. The junction had 12 bases not matched to a gene; V was cut back by 1 base and J by 5 bases. The germline V gene encodes CDR1 SGHRS and CDR2 YFSETQ. The CDR3 has 17 amino acids. The DNA for the CDR3 is TGCGCCAGCAGCTTGAGTATCAGCGGGAGGGGCGTCAACGAGCAGTACTTC. Translation: CASSLSISGRGVNEQYF.

The chain links TRBV9 to TRBJ1-2, with TRBD1 as a possible D gene (5 bases). Trimming left V 3 bases short and J 5 bases short, with 14 bases between. Germline V gives CDR1 SGDLS, CDR2 YYNGEE. The CDR3 length is 14 residues. In DNA, the CDR3 is TGTGCCAGCAGCGCTTCAACAGGACCTTATGGCTACACCTTC. Translating it yields CASSASTGPYGYTF.

A single count supports this clone. The V and J genes are TRBV5-1 and TRBJ2-7; possibly TRBD2 for D (6 bases). Trimming shortened V by 0 bases and J by 1 base, and 8 bases separated the two germline ends. The germline V gene encodes CDR1 SGHRS and CDR2 YFSETQ. This CDR3 comprises 14 residues. The CDR3, as DNA: TGCGCCAGCAGCTTGGGTCGGGGGTCCTACGAGCAGTACTTC. This sequence encodes CASSLGRGSYEQYF.

The genes are TRBV11-3 and TRBJ2-1; tentative D call: TRBD2 (5 bases). Trimming shortened V by 5 bases and J by 2 bases, and 13 bases separated the two germline ends. The CDR3 length is 15 residues. CDR1 SGHNT and CDR2 YENEEA come from the germline V gene. DNA for the CDR3: TGTGCCAGCAGCCCACACTGGAGGACCTACAATGAGCAGTTCTTC. Protein product: CASSPHWRTYNEQFF.

This chain joins TRBV27 and TRBJ1-2; D is perhaps TRBD1 (6 bases). Trimming took 3 bases from V and 2 from J, leaving 7 bases between them. Germline V CDR1 and CDR2: MNHEY, SMNVEV (reference sequence). The CDR3 runs 13 residues. The CDR3 DNA is TGTGCCAGCAGTTTCAGGGGAAACTATGGCTACACCTTC. Amino acids: CASSFRGNYGYTF.

The chain couples TRBV5-1 to TRBJ2-5; tentative D call: TRBD2 (6 bases). Trimming removed 2 bases at V and 7 bases at J, with 18 bases between. This CDR3 spans 15 amino acids. Germline lookup yields CDR1 SGHRS and CDR2 YFSETQ. The chain's CDR3 is CASSFLDGSVGTQYF. CDR3 in DNA: TGCGCCAGCAGCTTCCTGGACGGGAGCGTCGGGACCCAGTACTTC.

CDR3 protein: CASSTRIGEQFF. The CDR3 bases are TGTGCCAGTAGCACTAGGATTGGTGAGCAGTTCTTC. The V and J genes are TRBV19 and TRBJ2-1, with TRBD2 as a possible D gene (5 bases). Germline V gives CDR1 LNHDA, CDR2 SQIVND (reference sequence). This CDR3 contains 12 residues. Deletions cut 6 bases from V and 9 bases from J, with 12 bases between.

A few counts support this clone. The genes are TRBV10-2 and TRBJ2-7; 7 nucleotides match TRBD2. The V gene's germline CDR1 is WSHSY and CDR2 SAAADI. The CDR3 runs 15 residues. Trimming removed 0 bases from V and 3 bases from J; junction bases left unmatched: 5. The CDR3 DNA reads TGCGCCAGCAGTGAGTCGGCGGGAGACTTCTACGAGCAGTACTTC. It is translated as CASSESAGDFYEQYF.

This clone has only a few counts. The chain recombines TRBV6-1 with TRBJ2-7; TRBD2 might be the D (5 bases). The CDR3 extends over 14 amino acids. CDR1 and CDR2 from the germline V gene are MNHNS and SASEGT. Trimming took 6 bases from V and 2 from J, leaving 14 bases between them. CDR3 DNA sequence: TGTGCCAGCAGAGGTTTGCGGGTGGCCTACGAGCAGTACTTC. This codes for CASRGLRVAYEQYF.

V gene TRBV7-9 combines with J gene TRBJ1-5; TRBD1 matches 7 bases. Germline CDR1 is SEHNR and CDR2 is FQNEAQ (reference sequence). Trimming removed 1 base from V and 10 bases from J; junction bases left unmatched: 1. This CDR3 spans 12 amino acids. The CDR3 protein is CASSLEGGPQHF. CDR3 coding DNA: TGTGCCAGCAGCTTAGAAGGGGGCCCCCAGCATTTT.